This TCR beta chain was sequenced for a study of T cells in Graves' hyperthyroidism and ophthalmopathy. Broader study findings: Ophthalmopathy and stable hyperthyroidism were told apart by a 13 V-J model.

This clonotype has at least ten counts. Its antigen is still unknown. Among the patients, aged 18 to 65, hyperthyroidism was newly diagnosed and had lasted under 2 months. Used for diagnoses were clinical symptoms, serum thyroxine and TRAb, thyroid ultrasound and orbital computed tomography. RNA transcripts gave rise to amplified TCR beta CDR3 regions. A first-round RT-PCR of the TCR CDR3 used the HTBI primer set. TCRdb itself ran the multiplex PCR reads through MiXCR, one entry per CDR3 protein. The sample has 700,000 or so distinct CDR3 sequences; about 16% are singletons. What was sequenced was blood. This receptor was identified in a man aged 18 to 35 with Graves' hyperthyroidism.

CDR3 sequence (DNA): TGTGCCAGCAGTTTTACTAGCGGGACCTCCAATGAGCAGTTCTTC. Translated: CASSFTSGTSNEQFF. V and J are TRBV28 and TRBJ2-1; 10 positions agree with TRBD2. The CDR3 loop spans 15 amino acids. The trim removed 3 bases at V and 6 bases at J, leaving 5 bases unmatched. CDR1 MDHEN and CDR2 SYDVKM come from the germline V gene.